A single sample gave rise to the 13 T cell receptor beta chains below, sequenced in a study of shared clonotypes between healthy human individuals (dated by TCRdb to 2018 to 2021). Library preparation employed the immunoSEQ multiplex PCR assay. TCRdb holds this immuneACCESS table with in-frame rearrangements only. Some clones are missing; in checked studies, unresolved V genes explain under half, and the rest has no known cause. The sample data list about 110,000 clones, and about 67% of these were observed just once. Of the sample, approximately 23% is held by the ten largest clones. Sample: memory CD8+ T cells sorted from blood. Explained via the paper, the cell subset or site label denotes: CD45RO+ cells pooled with CCR7-negative TemRA cells. The receptor source for this set is a woman aged 30 to 39 in good health.

The CDR3 region has the DNA TGTGCCTGGAGTCCAACAGCGAATCAGCCCCAGCATTTT. This gives the protein CAWSPTANQPQHF. The genes are TRBV30 and TRBJ1-5; the D is unclear. CDR3 size: 13 residues. Between the trimmed V and J ends, which lost 2 bases and 4 bases, there was a span of 9 bases. Germline CDR1 is GTSNPN and CDR2 is SVGIG (reference sequence).

The chain joins TRBV19 to TRBJ2-7, with D perhaps TRBD2 (6 bases). This CDR3 region has 18 residues. Trimming shortened V by 5 bases and J by 4 bases, and 27 bases separated the two germline ends. Germline CDR1 LNHDA, CDR2 SQIVND (reference sequence). In DNA form, the CDR3 reads TGTGCCAGTAGTCCTTACGCACCCCTGACTAGGGGAGAGTACGAGCAGTACTTC. This sequence encodes CASSPYAPLTRGEYEQYF.

To note about this clone: This likely came from a read error, as a far larger clone is one base away. This sequence joins TRBV4-1 and TRBJ2-7; TRBD1 aligns across 8 bases. The CDR3 contains 16 residues. Trimming at V came to 0 bases and at J to 3 bases, leaving 7 bases not matched to a gene. Germline V gives CDR1 MGHRA, CDR2 YSYEKL. The CDR3 DNA reads TGCGCCAGCAGCCAAGATCCTGGACAGGGATTCTACGAGCAGTACTTC. It is translated as CASSQDPGQGFYEQYF.

The rearrangement joins TRBV5-1 to TRBJ2-2, with TRBD1 matching over 7 bases. Unmatched junction bases numbered 2, after V lost 6 bases and J lost 0 bases. Germline V gene sequence: CDR1 SGHRS, CDR2 YFSETQ. The CDR3 has 14 residues. The CDR3 loop is CASIGGANTGELFF. CDR3 sequence (DNA): TGCGCCAGCATAGGGGGCGCGAACACCGGGGAGCTGTTTTTT.

The count of this clone is one. The V and J genes are TRBV6-1 and TRBJ2-2; D is unclear. This CDR3 region has 14 residues. V was cut by 7 bases and J by 0 bases, with 9 bases left in between. Germline CDR1 MNHNS, CDR2 SASEGT. The DNA of the CDR3 is TGTGCCAGCACCGGGCTCGCGAACACCGGGGAGCTGTTTTTT. Amino acids: CASTGLANTGELFF.

This clone was detected a few times. The chain couples TRBV18 to TRBJ2-1; maybe TRBD2 (6 bases). The CDR3 runs 17 residues. Trimming removed 4 bases from V and 2 bases from J, with 18 bases in between. Germline CDR1 reads KGHSH; CDR2 reads LQKENI. CDR3 protein: CASSRGDPPIAYNEQFF. DNA of the CDR3: TGTGCCAGCTCACGGGGGGACCCCCCGATAGCCTACAATGAGCAGTTCTTC.

This clone was seen a few times. This chain connects TRBV18 to TRBJ1-4, with D perhaps TRBD1 (5 bases). V was shortened by 4 bases and J by 8 bases, with 17 bases between the two germline ends. The length of the CDR3 is 15 residues. Germline CDR1 is KGHSH and CDR2 is LQKENI. The CDR3 nucleotides read TGTGCCAGCTCACGCGCCAGGGCAACTCTGGAAAAACTGTTTTTT. Protein: CASSRARATLEKLFF.

This clone appeared a few times. This chain uses TRBV14 with TRBJ2-1; no firm D call. Germline CDR1 reads SGHDN; CDR2 reads FVKESK. V lost 4 bases and J 7 bases, leaving 11 bases between the germline ends. The CDR3 is 13 residues long. CDR3 residues: CASSPLDGNEQFF. CDR3 bases: TGTGCCAGCAGCCCCCTAGATGGGAATGAGCAGTTCTTC.

The J gene is TRBJ1-1, the V gene TRBV5-6, with D unresolved. CDR3 size: 15 residues. Trimming cost V 4 bases and J 1 base, with 14 bases left between them. Germline lookup yields CDR1 SGHDT and CDR2 YYEEEE. CDR3 protein: CASSGGFTTNTEAFF. DNA of the CDR3: TGTGCCAGCAGCGGAGGCTTTACTACGAACACTGAAGCTTTCTTT. The entire variable domain, with the rest obtained from reference TRBV5-6 and TRBJ1-1, is as follows: DAGVTQSPTHLIKTRGQQVTLRCSPKSGHDTVSWYQQALGQGPQFIFQYYEEEERQRGNFPDRFSGHQFPNYSSELNVNALLLGDSALYLCASSGGFTTNTEAFFGQGTRLTVV.

The rearrangement uses TRBV30 and TRBJ1-1; TRBD1 might be the D (5 bases). The CDR3 covers 13 residues. Per germline, CDR1 GTSNPN and CDR2 SVGIG (reference sequence). Between the trimmed V and J ends, which lost 0 bases and 2 bases, there was a span of 7 bases. For the CDR3, the DNA is TGTGCCTGGAGTGTACAGGCAAACACTGAAGCTTTCTTT. The encoded protein is CAWSVQANTEAFF.

This rearrangement joins TRBV10-3 to TRBJ2-1; D call uncertain. The CDR3 covers 11 residues. Trimming cost V 11 bases and J 7 bases, with 12 bases left between them. The V gene's germline CDR1 is ENHRY and CDR2 SYGVKD. CDR3 nucleotide sequence: TGTGCCGTCGCCCTGGCGAATGAGCAGTTCTTC. As protein: CAVALANEQFF.

The chain is built from TRBV4-2 and TRBJ2-5; 11 bases line up with TRBD2. This CDR3 has 16 residues. The germline gives CDR1 LGHNA, CDR2 YNFKEQ. V trimming: 1 base; J trimming: 11 bases; junction bases outside the gene matches: 12. The CDR3 reads CASSQVTGTSGGEQYF. CDR3 sequence (DNA): TGTGCCAGCAGCCAAGTTACCGGGACTAGCGGCGGTGAGCAGTACTTC.

As concerns this clone: This clone may be a read error of a much larger clone one base away. The chain links TRBV10-3 to TRBJ2-1; 8 bases agree with TRBD2. The CDR3 extends over 15 amino acids. Per germline, CDR1 ENHRY and CDR2 SYGVKD. For the CDR3, the DNA is TGTGCCATCAATGAGACGGGACTAGCCTACAATGAGCAGTTCTTC. Translating gives CAINETGLAYNEQFF.